This T cell receptor (beta chain) derives from a study of blood T cell repertoires in COVID-19. Overall study context: Sites across the United States, Italy and Spain contributed samples from acute and convalescent COVID-19. The cDNA or gDNA used as material had been derived from T cells, B-cell-depleted T cells, or PBMCs.

Enrollment of patients from Seattle took place during active infection, with longitudinal follow-up. The germline V gene has CDR1 SQVTM and CDR2 ANQGSEA. The CDR3 loop spans 13 amino acids. V lost 4 bases, J lost 1 base, and 11 bases lay in between. As processed by the authors: Reference gene primer amplification in the assay estimated nucleated cell counts. TCRdb keeps only in-frame clones here, not all; method: immunoSEQ multiplex PCR. V, J and clone size are taken as reported in that table, and D and trimming were inferred from the DNA itself. The profile shows roughly 350,000 clones, 85% to 90% of them singletons.

The sequence came from a woman aged 45-65 years with COVID-19, enrolled during active disease. Material: peripheral blood. J is TRBJ2-7 and V is TRBV29-1; D is unresolved. CDR3 nucleotide sequence: TGCAGCGTTGGACATTATACTTCCTACGAGCAGTACTTC. It encodes CSVGHYTSYEQYF.